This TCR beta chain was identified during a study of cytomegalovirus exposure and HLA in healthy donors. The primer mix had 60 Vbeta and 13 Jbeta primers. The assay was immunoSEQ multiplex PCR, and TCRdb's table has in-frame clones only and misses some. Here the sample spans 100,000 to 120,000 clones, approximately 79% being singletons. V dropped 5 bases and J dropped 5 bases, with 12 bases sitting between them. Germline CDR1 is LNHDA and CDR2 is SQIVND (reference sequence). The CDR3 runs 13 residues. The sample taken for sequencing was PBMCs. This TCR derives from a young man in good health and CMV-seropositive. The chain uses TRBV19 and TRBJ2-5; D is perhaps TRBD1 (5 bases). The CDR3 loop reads CASSVRESETQYF. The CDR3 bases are TGTGCCAGTAGTGTCAGGGAATCGGAGACCCAGTACTTC.